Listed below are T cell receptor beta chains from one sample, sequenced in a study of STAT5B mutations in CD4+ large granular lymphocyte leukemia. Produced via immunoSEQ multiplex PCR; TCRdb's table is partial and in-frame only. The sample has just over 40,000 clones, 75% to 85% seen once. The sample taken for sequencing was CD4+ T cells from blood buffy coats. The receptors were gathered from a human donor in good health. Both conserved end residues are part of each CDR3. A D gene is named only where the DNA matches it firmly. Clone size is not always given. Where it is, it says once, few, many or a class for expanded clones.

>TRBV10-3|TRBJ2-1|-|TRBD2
TGTGCCATCAGTCCAGCGGGGAGCTCCTACAATGAGCAGTTCTTC
CAISPAGSSYNEQFF
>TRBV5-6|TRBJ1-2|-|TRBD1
TGTGCCAGCAGGCCTGGACAGGCGATCTATGGCTACACCTTC
CASRPGQAIYGYTF
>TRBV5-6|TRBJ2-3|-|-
TGTGCCAGCAGCTTGTTTCCGCAAACTAGCACAGATACGCAGTATTTT
CASSLFPQTSTDTQYF
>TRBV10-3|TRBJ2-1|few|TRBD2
TGTGCCATCAGCCCGGGGGGAAGTTCCTACAATGAGCAGTTCTTC
CAISPGGSSYNEQFF
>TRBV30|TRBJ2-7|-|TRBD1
TGTGCCTGGAGGGATCCGGGACAGGGCTACGAGCAGTACTTC
CAWRDPGQGYEQYF
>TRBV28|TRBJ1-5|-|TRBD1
TGTGCCAGCAGCTCCAGGGGGAGGGTTAATCAGCCCCAGCATTTT
CASSSRGRVNQPQHF
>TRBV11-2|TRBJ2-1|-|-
TGTGCCAGCAGAACTACGAAGGGGTCCTACAATGAGCAGTTCTTC
CASRTTKGSYNEQFF
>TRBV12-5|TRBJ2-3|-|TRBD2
TGTGCTAGTGGTTTGGTAGAGGGTAGCGGGGGGGCGTATACGCAGTATTTT
CASGLVEGSGGAYTQYF
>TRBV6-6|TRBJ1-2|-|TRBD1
TGTGCCAGCAGCAGGGGGTCGGACAGGGCGGGCTATGGCTACACCTTC
CASSRGSDRAGYGYTF
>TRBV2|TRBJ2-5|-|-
TGTGCCAGCCGAGCCTTAGGGGAGACCCAGTACTTC
CASRALGETQYF
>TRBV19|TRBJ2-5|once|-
TGTGCCAGTAGTGGAGGGGGCTCAGAGACCCAGTACTTC
CASSGGGSETQYF
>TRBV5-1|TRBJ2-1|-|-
TGCGCCAGCAGCTTGGAATCATATTACAATGAGCAGTTCTTC
CASSLESYYNEQFF
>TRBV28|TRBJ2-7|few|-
TGTGCCAGCAGTCCTCCGGGACAATACTACGAGCAGTACTTC
CASSPPGQYYEQYF
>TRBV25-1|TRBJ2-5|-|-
TGTGCCAGTACAGGGTCGGGAGAGACCCAGTACTTC
CASTGSGETQYF
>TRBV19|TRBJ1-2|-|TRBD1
TGTGCCAGTAGTATCGTCACCACAGGGGTCTATGGCTACACCTTC
CASSIVTTGVYGYTF
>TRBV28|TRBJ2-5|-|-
TGTGCCAGCAGTTTTCGCAATACGGAGACCCAGTACTTC
CASSFRNTETQYF
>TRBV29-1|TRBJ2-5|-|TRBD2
TGCAGCGTTCTCGGGACTAGCGGGTACCAAGAGACCCAGTACTTC
CSVLGTSGYQETQYF